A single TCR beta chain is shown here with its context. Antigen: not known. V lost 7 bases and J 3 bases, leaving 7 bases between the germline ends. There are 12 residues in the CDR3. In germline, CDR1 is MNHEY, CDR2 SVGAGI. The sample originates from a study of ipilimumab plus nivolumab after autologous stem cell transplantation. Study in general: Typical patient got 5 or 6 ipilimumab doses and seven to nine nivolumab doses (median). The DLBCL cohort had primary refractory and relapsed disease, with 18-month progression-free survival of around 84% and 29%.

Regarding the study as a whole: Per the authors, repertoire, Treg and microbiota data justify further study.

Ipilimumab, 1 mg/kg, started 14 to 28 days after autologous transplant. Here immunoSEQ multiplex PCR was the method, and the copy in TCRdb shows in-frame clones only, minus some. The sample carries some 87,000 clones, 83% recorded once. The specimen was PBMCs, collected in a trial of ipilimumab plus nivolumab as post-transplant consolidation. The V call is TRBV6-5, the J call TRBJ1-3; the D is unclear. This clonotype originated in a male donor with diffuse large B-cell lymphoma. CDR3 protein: CASTGSGNTIYF. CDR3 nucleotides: TGTGCCAGCACGGGCAGTGGAAACACCATATATTTT.